Sequencing of this T cell receptor (beta chain) was carried out in a study of blood T cell repertoires in COVID-19. Adults between about 18 and 89 years of age took part from 24 US areas. Symptom resolution, clearance, or two negative PCRs marked donors in Cohort 3 as recovered. CDR3 length: 14 residues. The V segment lost 8 bases and the J segment 0 bases; nucleotides outside the gene matches: 4. CDR1 and CDR2 (germline): SGHRS, YFSETQ. Some clones are missing from TCRdb's copy, which holds only in-frame ones; the method was immunoSEQ multiplex PCR. The sample has a few hundred thousand clones, roughly four fifths seen once.

This chain connects TRBV5-1 to TRBJ1-3; 8 bases fit TRBD1. The TCR sequence derives from a woman between 45 and 60 years old who had recovered from COVID-19. The sample was PBMCs or T cells enriched from blood (not recorded which). This CDR3 reads CASQTGGSGNTIYF. CDR3 bases: TGCGCCAGTCAAACAGGGGGCTCTGGAAACACCATATATTTT. The whole variable domain, filled in from reference TRBV5-1 and TRBJ1-3, reads KAGVTQTPRYLIKTRGQQVTLSCSPISGHRSVSWYQQTPGQGLQFLFEYFSETQRNKGNFPGRFSGRQFSNSRSEMNVSTLELGDSALYLCASQTGGSGNTIYFGEGSWLTVV.